The 15 T cell receptor beta chains below come from one sample, sequenced in a study of T-cell memory formation after mild COVID-19. TCRdb re-called the 5' RACE reads with MiXCR, one entry per CDR3 protein. Of fewer than 450,000 distinct CDR3 sequences listed, around 24% are singletons. The sequencing input was PBMCs or a T cell subset sorted from them (not recorded which). The receptors stem from an adult woman who had mild COVID-19 (a few samples of this study predate the infection). Cell type and time point are not known.

In its sample, this clonotype was seen many times. The chain couples TRBV5-1 to TRBJ1-1; D is unclear. V shed 6 bases and J shed 1 base, with 10 bases lying between them. This CDR3 is built from 13 residues. Looked up from germline, CDR1 is SGHRS and CDR2 is YFSETQ. This CDR3 reads CASTRTANTEAFF. The CDR3 DNA sequence: TGCGCCAGCACCCGGACCGCGAACACTGAAGCTTTCTTT. The complete variable domain, with remaining parts taken from reference TRBV5-1 and TRBJ1-1, reads KAGVTQTPRYLIKTRGQQVTLSCSPISGHRSVSWYQQTPGQGLQFLFEYFSETQRNKGNFPGRFSGRQFSNSRSEMNVSTLELGDSALYLCASTRTANTEAFFGQGTRLTVV.

This clonotype was seen more than once but under ten times. The chain has TRBV11-2 and TRBJ2-1; tentatively, D is TRBD1 or TRBD2 (6 bases each). V lost 6 bases and J 5 bases, leaving 20 bases between the germline ends. CDR1 and CDR2 from the germline V gene are SGHAT and FQNNGV. The CDR3 is 16 residues long. For the CDR3, the DNA is TGTGCCAGCAGTCGCCTTACAGGGCGGGGAGACAATGAGCAGTTCTTC. Amino acids: CASSRLTGRGDNEQFF.

The chain links TRBV30 to TRBJ1-3, with D possibly being TRBD1 (6 bases). Germline CDR1 is GTSNPN and CDR2 is SVGIG (reference sequence). The CDR3 length is 14 residues. With 7 bases removed from V and 7 bases from J, the gap between germline ends came to 20 bases. The CDR3 region has the DNA TGTGCCTTCGGAGGGACACCCCTCGGGAACACCATATATTTT. This encodes CAFGGTPLGNTIYF.

This clonotype was seen a handful of times. The gene calls are TRBV27 and TRBJ2-2, with D possibly TRBD1 on 6 matching bases. The CDR3 spans 14 residues. V shed 10 bases and J shed 7 bases, with 19 bases lying between them. CDR1 and CDR2 from the germline V gene are MNHEY and SMNVEV (reference sequence). The CDR3 sequence is CATRRGGVSGELFF. Written as DNA, the CDR3 is TGTGCCACCCGCCGAGGGGGTGTGAGCGGGGAGCTGTTTTTT.

This clonotype was picked up a small number of times. This chain links TRBV29-1 with TRBJ2-3, with unresolved D. The CDR3 spans 13 residues. Germline CDR1 and CDR2: SQVTM and ANQGSEA. V dropped 4 bases and J dropped 1 base, with 9 bases sitting between them. CDR3: CSVVMSGTDTQYF. CDR3 DNA sequence: TGCAGCGTTGTAATGTCTGGCACAGATACGCAGTATTTT.

This chain joins TRBV7-9 and TRBJ2-1; D tentatively fits TRBD1 or TRBD2 (5 bases each). Germline V gene lookup returns CDR1 SEHNR and CDR2 FQNEAQ (reference sequence). The ends were cut back, 1 base at V and 7 bases at J, with 17 bases in the middle. The CDR3 has 16 residues. CDR3 sequence: CASSLGGTLTGNEQFF. The CDR3 coding sequence is TGTGCCAGCAGCTTAGGAGGGACCCTAACTGGTAATGAGCAGTTCTTC.

The table lists this clonotype with a few counts. The rearrangement joins TRBV5-5 to TRBJ2-1; possibly TRBD1 for D (5 bases). The CDR3 has 15 amino acids. Germline CDR1 is SGHKS and CDR2 is YYEKEE (reference sequence). The ends were cut back, 5 bases at V and 5 bases at J, with 17 bases in the middle. Written as DNA, the CDR3 is TGTGCCAGCAGACCCGCCGGAGACAGCAACAATGAGCAGTTCTTC. Translated, it gives CASRPAGDSNNEQFF.

This clonotype has more than one count but fewer than ten. CDR3 in amino acids: CASSLGASNTEAFF. The DNA of the CDR3 is TGTGCCAGCAGCTTGGGGGCGTCGAACACTGAAGCTTTCTTT. The chain couples TRBV5-6 to TRBJ1-1, with unresolved D. Looked up from germline, CDR1 is SGHDT and CDR2 is YYEEEE. The germline V and J ends were trimmed by 0 bases and 1 base, with 7 bases remaining between them. The CDR3 totals 14 residues.

This clonotype was detected ten times or more. This chain connects TRBV6-1 to TRBJ2-1; no reliable D call. V gave up 1 base and J gave up 8 bases, with 15 bases separating them. Germline CDR1 is MNHNS and CDR2 is SASEGT. This CDR3 comprises 15 residues. CDR3 residues: CASSEVMTSVDEQFF. In nucleotides, the CDR3 is TGTGCCAGCAGTGAAGTGATGACATCGGTTGATGAGCAGTTCTTC.

This clonotype was recorded a few times. The V call is TRBV24-1, the J call TRBJ2-1; 9 positions agree with TRBD2. J lost 0 bases, V lost 4 bases, and 3 bases had no gene match. Germline V gene lookup returns CDR1 KGHDR and CDR2 SFDVKD. This CDR3 has 16 amino acids. The CDR3 nucleotides are TGTGCCACCAGTGACCGTAGCGGGAGCTCCTACAATGAGCAGTTCTTC. This gives the protein CATSDRSGSSYNEQFF.

This chain connects TRBV5-1 to TRBJ1-2; D unresolved. Germline CDR1 reads SGHRS; CDR2 reads YFSETQ. The CDR3 is 12 amino acids. V dropped 4 bases and J dropped 4 bases, with 8 bases sitting between them. The CDR3 loop reads CASSDRSYGYTF. In DNA form, the CDR3 reads TGCGCCAGCAGCGACCGATCCTATGGCTACACCTTC.

The chain couples TRBV12-3 or TRBV12-4 to TRBJ1-1, with D maybe TRBD1 (6 bases). There are 13 residues in the CDR3. V lost 7 bases and J 3 bases, leaving 12 bases between the germline ends. CDR3 nucleotides: TGTGCCAGCACTCTTACAGGGTACACTGAAGCTTTCTTT. Translated, it gives CASTLTGYTEAFF.

The genes are TRBV7-2 and TRBJ1-2, with D uncertain. Trimming pared 1 base from V and 13 bases from J, leaving 13 bases between. CDR3 length equals 12 residues. CDR1 and CDR2 from the germline V gene are SGHTA and FQGNSA. The CDR3 DNA reads as TGTGCCAGCAGCTTAGAGGTCGGGAGTGTCACCTTC. This codes for CASSLEVGSVTF.

V gene TRBV29-1 combines with J gene TRBJ1-2; D perhaps matches TRBD1 (5 bases). The CDR3 extends over 14 amino acids. Trimming left V 0 bases short and J 5 bases short, with 13 bases between. Germline loops: CDR1 SQVTM, CDR2 ANQGSEA. The CDR3 here is CSVEDPGRQYGYTF. As DNA, the CDR3 is TGCAGCGTTGAAGACCCGGGACGGCAGTATGGCTACACCTTC. The variable domain in full, completed from reference TRBV29-1 and TRBJ1-2, reads SAVISQKPSRDICQRGTSLTIQCQVDSQVTMMFWYRQQPGQSLTLIATANQGSEATYESGFVIDKFPISRPNLTFSTLTVSNMSPEDSSIYLCSVEDPGRQYGYTFGSGTRLTVV.

The CDR3 sequence is CASSPPPAGTYGYTF. CDR3 nucleotides: TGTGCCAGCTCACCCCCCCCGGCGGGTACCTATGGCTACACCTTC. The rearrangement uses TRBV18 and TRBJ1-2, with D uncertain. The V gene's germline CDR1 is KGHSH and CDR2 LQKENI. The CDR3 has 15 amino acids. The germline V and J ends were trimmed by 3 bases and 4 bases, with 15 bases remaining between them.